Shown below are 26 T cell receptor beta chains from a single sample sequenced in a study of HIV-infected patients and healthy controls (dated by TCRdb to 2014 to 2015). Libraries were prepared through 5' RACE. The sample was run on an Illumina MiSeq. TCRdb trimmed public reads at Q25 via fastp, called clones via MiXCR and kept in-frame beta chains. Each record represents a unique CDR3 protein, reported with the most common genes and DNA among its rows. The sample records approximately 64,000 distinct CDR3 sequences, roughly 21% of which are singletons. The top ten hold more than 1.4% of the sample. The sample consisted of CD4+ T cells from blood. These receptors were taken from a human donor in good health.

The V call is TRBV19, the J call TRBJ2-7; 9 bases agree with TRBD2. The germline V gene has CDR1 LNHDA and CDR2 SQIVND (reference sequence). The CDR3 is 15 residues long. V was pared by 2 bases and J by 6 bases, with 8 bases of the junction left unmatched. The CDR3 protein is CASSILQAGGGEQYF. The CDR3, as DNA: TGTGCCAGTAGTATACTCCAAGCGGGAGGTGGCGAGCAGTACTTC.

This clonotype has a count of ten or more. This rearrangement joins TRBV18 to TRBJ1-6, with a weak D call TRBD1 (5 bases). Trimming removed 0 bases from V and 11 bases from J, with 17 bases in between. This CDR3 is 16 amino acids long. CDR1 and CDR2 (germline): KGHSH, LQKENI. This CDR3 is CASSPPPGAPEAPLHF. CDR3 nucleotides: TGTGCCAGCTCACCACCTCCCGGGGCCCCGGAGGCACCCCTCCACTTT.

This sequence joins TRBV6-6 and TRBJ1-1; tentatively, D is TRBD1 (5 bases). The length of the CDR3 is 12 residues. Trimming stripped 4 bases from V and 11 bases from J, with 14 bases between. Germline assignment: CDR1 MNHNY and CDR2 SVGAGI (reference sequence). The CDR3, as DNA: TGTGCCAGCAGTTTCCGATCGGGGACGGCTTTCTTT. Protein: CASSFRSGTAFF.

This clonotype was detected only a few times. The V call is TRBV7-8, the J call TRBJ2-5; D not certain. Germline lookup yields CDR1 SGHVS and CDR2 FQNEAQ. This CDR3 spans 16 amino acids. Trimming removed 5 bases from V and 2 bases from J, with 18 bases in between. The DNA for the CDR3 is TGTGCCAGCAGCCGCGCAAGTACACTTACACAAGAGACCCAGTACTTC. It encodes CASSRASTLTQETQYF.

The rearrangement links TRBV10-2 to TRBJ2-7; 10 bases match TRBD2. J was trimmed by 2 bases and V by 3 bases; bases with no gene match: 4. The CDR3 covers 15 residues. CDR1 and CDR2 (germline): WSHSY, SAAADI. The CDR3 DNA reads TGCGCCAGCAGTGAATTAGCGGGGGGACCCTACGAGCAGTACTTC. As protein: CASSELAGGPYEQYF.

This clonotype has at least ten counts. The rearrangement joins TRBV12-3 or TRBV12-4 to TRBJ1-2; D not certain. There are 15 residues in the CDR3. V was trimmed by 2 bases and J by 8 bases, leaving 18 bases between them. CDR3 DNA sequence: TGTGCCAGCAGTTTACTTCTATCCGGTTTTGGAGGCTACACCTTC. Amino acids: CASSLLLSGFGGYTF.

This clonotype was found many times. This chain joins TRBV12-3 or TRBV12-4 and TRBJ2-7, with 11 bases fitting TRBD1. The CDR3 extends over 15 amino acids. The junction had 12 bases not matched to a gene; V was cut back by 8 bases and J by 6 bases. In DNA form, the CDR3 reads TGTGCCAGCTCCTCATTCCCCGGGACAGGGGGCGAGCAGTACTTC. This codes for CASSSFPGTGGEQYF.

This clonotype was picked up a small number of times. The chain joins TRBV10-2 to TRBJ1-2, with D possibly being TRBD1 (5 bases). Trimming left V 5 bases short and J 3 bases short, with 10 bases between. The CDR3 totals 13 residues. Germline-derived CDR1 and CDR2 are WSHSY and SAAADI. CDR3 sequence: CASSTGGDYGYTF. Written as DNA, the CDR3 is TGCGCCAGCAGTACCGGGGGAGACTATGGCTACACCTTC.

As regards this clonotype: The junction departs from the called germline gene at one end, perhaps through a read error. The chain uses TRBV5-4 and TRBJ2-7; no reliable D call. The germline V gene has CDR1 SGHNT and CDR2 YYREEE (reference sequence). The length of the CDR3 is 13 residues. CDR3: CASSLDGSSTPSF. The CDR3 coding sequence is TGTGCCAGCAGCTTGGACGGGTCGAGTACCCCATCCTTC. Using reference TRBV5-4 and TRBJ2-7 for the parts outside the CDR3, the full variable domain is ETGVTQSPTHLIKTRGQQVTLRCSSQSGHNTVSWYQQALGQGPQFIFQYYREEENGRGNFPPRFSGLQFPNYSSELNVNALELDDSALYLCASSLDGSSTPSFGPGTRLTVT.

The genes are TRBV3-1 and TRBJ2-7; D gene ambiguous. The CDR3 contains 13 residues. V was shortened by 4 bases and J by 7 bases, with 14 bases between the two germline ends. From germline, CDR1 is LGHDT and CDR2 YNNKEL (reference sequence). CDR3 sequence: CASSPTTQGEQYF. The DNA for the CDR3 is TGTGCCAGCAGCCCTACGACTCAAGGAGAGCAGTACTTC.

This clonotype was found many times. The chain joins TRBV27 to TRBJ1-1, with 9 bases matching TRBD1. The length of the CDR3 is 16 residues. Germline V gene data show CDR1 as MNHEY and CDR2 as SMNVEV (reference sequence). After removal of 4 bases from V and 5 bases from J, the junction contained 11 bases not matched to a gene. The CDR3 loop reads CASSSRSGTGLTEAFF. CDR3 sequence (DNA): TGTGCCAGCAGTTCAAGGAGTGGGACAGGGCTTACTGAAGCTTTCTTT.

The rearrangement joins TRBV11-1 to TRBJ1-2; TRBD1 matches 7 bases. CDR3 length: 13 amino acids. Germline V gene data show CDR1 as SGHAT and CDR2 as FQDESV (reference sequence). V shed 5 bases and J 5 bases; nucleotides not matched to a gene: 5. The CDR3 loop reads CASSLGQRYGYTF. The CDR3, as DNA: TGTGCCAGCAGCCTGGGACAGAGATATGGCTACACCTTC.

This clonotype was seen more than once but under ten times. V usage is TRBV7-9 and J usage is TRBJ2-3; D is unclear. Deletions cut 5 bases from V and 6 bases from J, with 12 bases between. The CDR3 contains 13 residues. From germline, CDR1 is SEHNR and CDR2 FQNEAQ (reference sequence). CDR3 nucleotide sequence: TGTGCCAGCAGCCTGGGCCTCCGGGATACGCAGTATTTT. It translates to CASSLGLRDTQYF.

The chain employs TRBV5-1 and TRBJ1-2; possible D gene TRBD1, 5 bases. This CDR3 comprises 15 residues. V was clipped by 5 bases and J by 6 bases, with 20 bases between them. Germline V gives CDR1 SGHRS, CDR2 YFSETQ. CDR3 loop: CASRVQQGIPNGYTF. As DNA, the CDR3 is TGCGCCAGCAGAGTTCAGCAGGGTATACCGAATGGCTACACCTTC.

This clonotype was counted a single time. The genes are TRBV6-2 or TRBV6-3 and TRBJ2-3; D could derive from TRBD1 or TRBD2 (5 bases each). This CDR3 is 14 amino acids long. V lost 8 bases and J 7 bases, leaving 19 bases between the germline ends. CDR1 and CDR2 (germline): MNHEY, SVGEGT. CDR3: CASVRAWGWNTQYF. CDR3 bases: TGTGCCAGCGTCCGGGCCTGGGGGTGGAATACGCAGTATTTT.

This chain uses TRBV29-1 with TRBJ1-3; D is uncertain. Germline values: CDR1 SQVTM, CDR2 ANQGSEA. Between the trimmed V and J ends, which lost 0 bases and 0 bases, there was a span of 6 bases. This CDR3 contains 14 residues. The CDR3 protein is CSVEEWDSGNTIYF. The CDR3 coding sequence is TGCAGCGTTGAAGAATGGGACTCTGGAAACACCATATATTTT.

At least ten counts were recorded for this clonotype. This chain connects TRBV20-1 to TRBJ1-1, with D hard to call. CDR1 and CDR2 from the germline V gene are DFQATT and SNEGSKA (reference sequence). This CDR3 comprises 13 residues. V lost 2 bases and J lost 1, with 8 bases in between. CDR3 in DNA: TGCAGTGCTAGATTCCCAGGGAACACTGAAGCTTTCTTT. Protein: CSARFPGNTEAFF.

The sample holds a few counts of this clonotype. The rearrangement uses TRBV7-2 and TRBJ2-2; D is unresolved. The CDR3 runs to 14 residues. CDR1 is SGHTA and CDR2 is FQGNSA in the germline V gene. Deletions cut 0 bases from V and 6 bases from J, with 8 bases between. Here the CDR3 DNA reads TGTGCCAGCAGCTTAGCGGGTCGGCCCGGGGAGCTGTTTTTT. It yields the protein CASSLAGRPGELFF.

This chain connects TRBV6-2 or TRBV6-3 to TRBJ2-1; possible D gene TRBD1, 6 bases. The CDR3 has 13 residues. V was cut by 2 bases and J by 5 bases, with 7 bases left in between. CDR1 and CDR2 (germline): MNHEY, SVGEGT. The CDR3 bases are TGTGCCAGCAGTTACGGACAGAACAATGAGCAGTTCTTC. Protein: CASSYGQNNEQFF.

This clonotype was seen a few times. The chain recombines TRBV25-1 with TRBJ1-1; unclear D gene. Germline V gene data show CDR1 as MGHDK and CDR2 as SYGVNS. The CDR3 length is 15 residues. With 1 base removed from V and 1 base from J, the gap between germline ends came to 10 bases. The CDR3 DNA sequence: TGTGCCAGCAGTGAATTTAAGGGATCGAACACTGAAGCTTTCTTT. It translates to CASSEFKGSNTEAFF.

This clonotype was seen a few times. The V gene is TRBV2, the J gene TRBJ2-4, with 8 nucleotides matching TRBD1. Trimming at V came to 10 bases and at J to 0 bases, leaving 5 bases not matched to a gene. The CDR3 consists of 14 residues. In germline, CDR1 is SNHLY, CDR2 FYNNEI. The CDR3 protein is CATTGGKAKNIQYF. DNA of the CDR3: TGTGCCACAACAGGGGGAAAAGCCAAAAACATTCAGTACTTC.

V gene TRBV7-9 combines with J gene TRBJ2-6; D not resolved. This CDR3 comprises 13 residues. Trimming pared 11 bases from V and 0 bases from J, leaving 8 bases between. Germline loops: CDR1 SEHNR, CDR2 FQNEAQ (reference sequence). The CDR3 coding sequence is TGTGCCGCTAGGCTCTCTGGGGCCAACGTCCTGACTTTC. Its protein is CAARLSGANVLTF. Full variable domain (remainder filled in from reference TRBV7-9 and TRBJ2-6): DTGVSQNPRHKITKRGQNVTFRCDPISEHNRLYWYRQTLGQGPEFLTYFQNEAQLEKSRLLSDRFSAERPKGSFSTLEIQRTEQGDSAMYLCAARLSGANVLTFGAGSRLTVL.

This chain connects TRBV5-4 to TRBJ2-7; TRBD2 aligns across 9 bases. The CDR3 has 15 amino acids. The J segment lost 2 bases and the V segment lost 4 bases, leaving 7 bases of the junction unmatched. The germline V gene encodes CDR1 SGHNT and CDR2 YYREEE (reference sequence). CDR3 coding DNA: TGTGCCAGCAGCCCTAGCGGGACCCGTACCTACGAGCAGTACTTC. Protein: CASSPSGTRTYEQYF.

This clonotype was seen at least ten times. The chain is built from TRBV6-1 and TRBJ2-1, with 12 bases lining up with TRBD2. Germline V gene data show CDR1 as MNHNS and CDR2 as SASEGT. The V and J ends lost 6 bases and 3 bases, in that order; junction bases with no gene match: 6. The CDR3 extends over 16 amino acids. CDR3 bases: TGTGCCAGCAGCCGGACTAGCGGGACGTTCTACAATGAGCAGTTCTTC. Protein product: CASSRTSGTFYNEQFF.

This clonotype was detected only a few times. The V gene is TRBV5-1, the J gene TRBJ1-4; no reliable D call. The CDR3 extends over 14 amino acids. In germline, CDR1 is SGHRS, CDR2 YFSETQ. V lost 3 bases and J 0 bases, leaving 6 bases between the germline ends. CDR3 coding DNA: TGCGCCAGCAGCTCAGAGACAACTAATGAAAAACTGTTTTTT. It codes for CASSSETTNEKLFF.

This sequence joins TRBV3-1 and TRBJ2-7; D gene uncertain. The CDR3 is made up of 15 amino acids. The germline V gene encodes CDR1 LGHDT and CDR2 YNNKEL (reference sequence). Between the trimmed V and J ends, which lost 0 bases and 0 bases, there was a span of 9 bases. The CDR3 DNA sequence: TGTGCCAGCAGCCAAGAAGCAAGTCTCTCCTACGAGCAGTACTTC. Translated: CASSQEASLSYEQYF.